The entry below describes one T cell receptor beta chain. This sample is drawn from a study of blood T cell repertoires in COVID-19. Whole-study context: From the United States, Italy and Spain came samples of acute and convalescent COVID-19. PBMCs, B-cell-depleted T cells, or T cells provided the cDNA or gDNA that made up the material.

Per the original data handling: Using reference gene primer amplification, nucleated cell counts were estimated. The data were produced by immunoSEQ multiplex PCR, yet TCRdb's version contains in-frame clones alone and is incomplete. That table supplies the V and J calls and clone size; D and trimming were determined from the DNA. Counted here are about 41,000 clones, more than 70% occurring once; the ten biggest clones make up around two fifths. The V segment lost 5 bases and the J segment 3 bases; nucleotides outside the gene matches: 12. CDR1 is PRHDT and CDR2 is FYEKMQ in the germline V gene (reference sequence). This CDR3 spans 18 amino acids.

The origin of this receptor is a woman older than 75 with active or convalescent COVID-19. The chain uses TRBV13 and TRBJ2-2; 10 bases line up with TRBD2. Sequenced: peripheral blood. The CDR3 region has the DNA TGTGCCAGCAGCGCCGCCTTACTAGCGGGATATGACACCGGGGAGCTGTTTTTT. Translating it yields CASSAALLAGYDTGELFF. The full variable domain, in which reference TRBV13 and TRBJ2-2 provide the parts outside the CDR3, is AAGVIQSPRHLIKEKRETATLKCYPIPRHDTVYWYQQGPGQDPQFLISFYEKMQSDKGSIPDRFSAQQFSDYHSELNMSSLELGDSALYFCASSAALLAGYDTGELFFGEGSRLTVL.